This T cell receptor (beta chain) was found in a study of blood T cell repertoires in COVID-19. Categorization into cohorts depended on clinical history that participants reported. All exposed participants met a person with COVID-19 within 2 weeks before entering the study. J was trimmed by 1 base and V by 6 bases; bases with no gene match: 6. CDR3 size: 16 residues. Looked up from germline, CDR1 is MNHNY and CDR2 is SVGAGI (reference sequence). The authors' processing: Estimation of nucleated cell counts was performed using reference gene primer amplification. Sequencing used immunoSEQ multiplex PCR; TCRdb keeps in-frame clones, though not all of them. That table gives V, J and clone size, and the DNA gave D and trimming. In the table there are hundreds of thousands of clones, 83% of which are singletons.

The source of this sequence is a woman in her 50s who had been exposed to COVID-19. Sequenced input: PBMCs or T cells enriched from blood (not recorded which). The rearrangement uses TRBV6-6 and TRBJ2-2; 9 bases align to TRBD1. CDR3 nucleotide sequence: TGTGCCAGCAGCTTCAGGGGACAGGGGAACACCGGGGAGCTGTTTTTT. Translating it yields CASSFRGQGNTGELFF.